The 11 T cell receptor beta chains in this list originate from one sample, sequenced in a study of human T cells and chemical hapten exposure. As for time point: patch test 3, about 24 weeks after DPC sensitization. The treatment: therapeutic diphenylcyclopropenone sensitization with weekly scalp DPC. One entry per CDR3 protein, called by TCRdb with MiXCR from the RACE reads. The sample contains 70,000 or so distinct CDR3 sequences, around 10% of which appear only once. This sample comprised whole blood, obtained in connection with sensitization to the hapten diphenylcyclopropenone (DPC). The source of these receptors is a woman in her fifties or sixties with alopecia areata. Some clones in this sample may be carry-over from other donors' samples.

The sample holds many counts of this clonotype. The J gene is TRBJ1-6, the V gene TRBV20-1; the D is unclear. The CDR3 length is 15 residues. Germline V gene lookup returns CDR1 DFQATT and CDR2 SNEGSKA (reference sequence). V was shortened by 1 base and J by 6 bases, with 13 bases between the two germline ends. Here the CDR3 reads CSARGAERTNSPLHF. Written as DNA, the CDR3 is TGCAGTGCTAGAGGTGCCGAGAGGACTAATTCACCCCTCCACTTT.

This clonotype has ten or more counts. The chain uses TRBV6-5 and TRBJ1-2; D is unclear. CDR1 is MNHEY and CDR2 is SVGAGI in the germline V gene. CDR3 length: 14 amino acids. V shed 2 bases and J shed 4 bases, with 11 bases lying between them. The CDR3 here is CASSYGEVGYGYTF. CDR3 coding DNA: TGTGCCAGCAGTTACGGCGAGGTCGGCTATGGCTACACCTTC.

Many counts were recorded for this clonotype. The chain recombines TRBV21-1 with TRBJ2-4; the table's D call of TRBD1 was not tested on the DNA. TRBV21-1 is tagged as a pseudogene. The CDR3 consists of 16 residues. CDR3 DNA: TGTGCCAGCAGCGCTCCGGGACAGGGGGCCAAAAACATTCAGTACTTC. It codes for CASSAPGQGAKNIQYF.

The chain employs TRBV7-2 and TRBJ2-7, with TRBD1 identical over 10 bases. The CDR3 sequence is 16 residues long. Germline V lookup: CDR1 SGHTA, CDR2 FQGNSA. V dropped 1 base and J dropped 4; count of bases not matched to a gene: 7. The CDR3 DNA follows: TGTGCCAGCAGCTTAGGCGGGACAGGGGTTTTTTACGAGCAGTACTTC. Amino acids: CASSLGGTGVFYEQYF.

The genes are TRBV4-2 and TRBJ2-3; TRBD2 matches 8 bases. The germline gives CDR1 LGHNA, CDR2 YNFKEQ. The CDR3 runs 18 residues. V trimming: 0 bases; J trimming: 4 bases; junction bases outside the gene matches: 12. The CDR3 reads CASSQEGLPGGRADTQYF. The CDR3 DNA reads as TGTGCCAGCAGCCAAGAAGGTCTACCGGGGGGGAGGGCAGATACGCAGTATTTT.

This clonotype occurred many times. This chain links TRBV18 with TRBJ1-5; D may be TRBD1 (5 bases). The V and J ends lost 3 bases and 5 bases respectively, with 20 bases between them. CDR1 KGHSH and CDR2 LQKENI come from the germline V gene. CDR3 length: 17 residues. The CDR3 coding sequence is TGTGCCAGCTCACCTGCCGGGGTCGGCAGGGCAGATCAGCCCCAGCATTTT. It encodes CASSPAGVGRADQPQHF.

This clonotype was detected a few times. The chain couples TRBV12-3 or TRBV12-4 to TRBJ1-2; TRBD1 aligns across 8 bases. The CDR3 covers 15 residues. J was trimmed by 4 bases and V by 6 bases; bases with no gene match: 10. The CDR3: CASSDLGQALYGYTF. In DNA form, the CDR3 reads TGTGCCAGCAGCGATTTGGGACAGGCGCTCTATGGCTACACCTTC.

This clonotype came up once. This may be a read error: a much more frequent sequence differs by one nucleotide. The V gene is TRBV18, the J gene TRBJ2-3; unclear D gene. The CDR3 is 13 amino acids. Germline V gene data show CDR1 as KGHSH and CDR2 as LQKENI. The CDR3 sequence: CTSSPRAADTQYF. CDR3 nucleotides: TGTACCAGCTCACCTCGTGCGGCAGATACGCAGTATTTT.

The V call is TRBV12-3 or TRBV12-4, the J call TRBJ2-7; D unclear. Trimming took off 3 bases at V and 0 bases at J, with 6 bases between the two ends. There are 13 residues in the CDR3. The chain's CDR3 is CASSFPGSYEQYF. Written as DNA, the CDR3 is TGTGCCAGCAGTTTCCCCGGCTCCTACGAGCAGTACTTC.

This clonotype has only a few counts. The J gene is TRBJ2-7, the V gene TRBV18; TRBD2 agrees at 11 bases. The CDR3 covers 15 residues. Germline V CDR1 and CDR2: KGHSH, LQKENI. With V trimmed by 3 bases and J by 2 bases, 3 bases remained unmatched. DNA for the CDR3: TGTGCCAGCTCACCGGGGACTAGCGGAACCTACGAGCAGTACTTC. This translates into CASSPGTSGTYEQYF.

This clonotype has a count of ten or more. The CDR3 DNA is TGTGCCAGCAGCTTTTTGAAGAACACCGGGGAGCTGTTTTTT. Translating it yields CASSFLKNTGELFF. The rearrangement links TRBV7-6 to TRBJ2-2; D is undetermined. The CDR3 sequence is 14 residues long. Germline V gene lookup returns CDR1 SGHVS and CDR2 FNYEAQ. V shed 3 bases and J shed 1 base, with 6 bases lying between them.